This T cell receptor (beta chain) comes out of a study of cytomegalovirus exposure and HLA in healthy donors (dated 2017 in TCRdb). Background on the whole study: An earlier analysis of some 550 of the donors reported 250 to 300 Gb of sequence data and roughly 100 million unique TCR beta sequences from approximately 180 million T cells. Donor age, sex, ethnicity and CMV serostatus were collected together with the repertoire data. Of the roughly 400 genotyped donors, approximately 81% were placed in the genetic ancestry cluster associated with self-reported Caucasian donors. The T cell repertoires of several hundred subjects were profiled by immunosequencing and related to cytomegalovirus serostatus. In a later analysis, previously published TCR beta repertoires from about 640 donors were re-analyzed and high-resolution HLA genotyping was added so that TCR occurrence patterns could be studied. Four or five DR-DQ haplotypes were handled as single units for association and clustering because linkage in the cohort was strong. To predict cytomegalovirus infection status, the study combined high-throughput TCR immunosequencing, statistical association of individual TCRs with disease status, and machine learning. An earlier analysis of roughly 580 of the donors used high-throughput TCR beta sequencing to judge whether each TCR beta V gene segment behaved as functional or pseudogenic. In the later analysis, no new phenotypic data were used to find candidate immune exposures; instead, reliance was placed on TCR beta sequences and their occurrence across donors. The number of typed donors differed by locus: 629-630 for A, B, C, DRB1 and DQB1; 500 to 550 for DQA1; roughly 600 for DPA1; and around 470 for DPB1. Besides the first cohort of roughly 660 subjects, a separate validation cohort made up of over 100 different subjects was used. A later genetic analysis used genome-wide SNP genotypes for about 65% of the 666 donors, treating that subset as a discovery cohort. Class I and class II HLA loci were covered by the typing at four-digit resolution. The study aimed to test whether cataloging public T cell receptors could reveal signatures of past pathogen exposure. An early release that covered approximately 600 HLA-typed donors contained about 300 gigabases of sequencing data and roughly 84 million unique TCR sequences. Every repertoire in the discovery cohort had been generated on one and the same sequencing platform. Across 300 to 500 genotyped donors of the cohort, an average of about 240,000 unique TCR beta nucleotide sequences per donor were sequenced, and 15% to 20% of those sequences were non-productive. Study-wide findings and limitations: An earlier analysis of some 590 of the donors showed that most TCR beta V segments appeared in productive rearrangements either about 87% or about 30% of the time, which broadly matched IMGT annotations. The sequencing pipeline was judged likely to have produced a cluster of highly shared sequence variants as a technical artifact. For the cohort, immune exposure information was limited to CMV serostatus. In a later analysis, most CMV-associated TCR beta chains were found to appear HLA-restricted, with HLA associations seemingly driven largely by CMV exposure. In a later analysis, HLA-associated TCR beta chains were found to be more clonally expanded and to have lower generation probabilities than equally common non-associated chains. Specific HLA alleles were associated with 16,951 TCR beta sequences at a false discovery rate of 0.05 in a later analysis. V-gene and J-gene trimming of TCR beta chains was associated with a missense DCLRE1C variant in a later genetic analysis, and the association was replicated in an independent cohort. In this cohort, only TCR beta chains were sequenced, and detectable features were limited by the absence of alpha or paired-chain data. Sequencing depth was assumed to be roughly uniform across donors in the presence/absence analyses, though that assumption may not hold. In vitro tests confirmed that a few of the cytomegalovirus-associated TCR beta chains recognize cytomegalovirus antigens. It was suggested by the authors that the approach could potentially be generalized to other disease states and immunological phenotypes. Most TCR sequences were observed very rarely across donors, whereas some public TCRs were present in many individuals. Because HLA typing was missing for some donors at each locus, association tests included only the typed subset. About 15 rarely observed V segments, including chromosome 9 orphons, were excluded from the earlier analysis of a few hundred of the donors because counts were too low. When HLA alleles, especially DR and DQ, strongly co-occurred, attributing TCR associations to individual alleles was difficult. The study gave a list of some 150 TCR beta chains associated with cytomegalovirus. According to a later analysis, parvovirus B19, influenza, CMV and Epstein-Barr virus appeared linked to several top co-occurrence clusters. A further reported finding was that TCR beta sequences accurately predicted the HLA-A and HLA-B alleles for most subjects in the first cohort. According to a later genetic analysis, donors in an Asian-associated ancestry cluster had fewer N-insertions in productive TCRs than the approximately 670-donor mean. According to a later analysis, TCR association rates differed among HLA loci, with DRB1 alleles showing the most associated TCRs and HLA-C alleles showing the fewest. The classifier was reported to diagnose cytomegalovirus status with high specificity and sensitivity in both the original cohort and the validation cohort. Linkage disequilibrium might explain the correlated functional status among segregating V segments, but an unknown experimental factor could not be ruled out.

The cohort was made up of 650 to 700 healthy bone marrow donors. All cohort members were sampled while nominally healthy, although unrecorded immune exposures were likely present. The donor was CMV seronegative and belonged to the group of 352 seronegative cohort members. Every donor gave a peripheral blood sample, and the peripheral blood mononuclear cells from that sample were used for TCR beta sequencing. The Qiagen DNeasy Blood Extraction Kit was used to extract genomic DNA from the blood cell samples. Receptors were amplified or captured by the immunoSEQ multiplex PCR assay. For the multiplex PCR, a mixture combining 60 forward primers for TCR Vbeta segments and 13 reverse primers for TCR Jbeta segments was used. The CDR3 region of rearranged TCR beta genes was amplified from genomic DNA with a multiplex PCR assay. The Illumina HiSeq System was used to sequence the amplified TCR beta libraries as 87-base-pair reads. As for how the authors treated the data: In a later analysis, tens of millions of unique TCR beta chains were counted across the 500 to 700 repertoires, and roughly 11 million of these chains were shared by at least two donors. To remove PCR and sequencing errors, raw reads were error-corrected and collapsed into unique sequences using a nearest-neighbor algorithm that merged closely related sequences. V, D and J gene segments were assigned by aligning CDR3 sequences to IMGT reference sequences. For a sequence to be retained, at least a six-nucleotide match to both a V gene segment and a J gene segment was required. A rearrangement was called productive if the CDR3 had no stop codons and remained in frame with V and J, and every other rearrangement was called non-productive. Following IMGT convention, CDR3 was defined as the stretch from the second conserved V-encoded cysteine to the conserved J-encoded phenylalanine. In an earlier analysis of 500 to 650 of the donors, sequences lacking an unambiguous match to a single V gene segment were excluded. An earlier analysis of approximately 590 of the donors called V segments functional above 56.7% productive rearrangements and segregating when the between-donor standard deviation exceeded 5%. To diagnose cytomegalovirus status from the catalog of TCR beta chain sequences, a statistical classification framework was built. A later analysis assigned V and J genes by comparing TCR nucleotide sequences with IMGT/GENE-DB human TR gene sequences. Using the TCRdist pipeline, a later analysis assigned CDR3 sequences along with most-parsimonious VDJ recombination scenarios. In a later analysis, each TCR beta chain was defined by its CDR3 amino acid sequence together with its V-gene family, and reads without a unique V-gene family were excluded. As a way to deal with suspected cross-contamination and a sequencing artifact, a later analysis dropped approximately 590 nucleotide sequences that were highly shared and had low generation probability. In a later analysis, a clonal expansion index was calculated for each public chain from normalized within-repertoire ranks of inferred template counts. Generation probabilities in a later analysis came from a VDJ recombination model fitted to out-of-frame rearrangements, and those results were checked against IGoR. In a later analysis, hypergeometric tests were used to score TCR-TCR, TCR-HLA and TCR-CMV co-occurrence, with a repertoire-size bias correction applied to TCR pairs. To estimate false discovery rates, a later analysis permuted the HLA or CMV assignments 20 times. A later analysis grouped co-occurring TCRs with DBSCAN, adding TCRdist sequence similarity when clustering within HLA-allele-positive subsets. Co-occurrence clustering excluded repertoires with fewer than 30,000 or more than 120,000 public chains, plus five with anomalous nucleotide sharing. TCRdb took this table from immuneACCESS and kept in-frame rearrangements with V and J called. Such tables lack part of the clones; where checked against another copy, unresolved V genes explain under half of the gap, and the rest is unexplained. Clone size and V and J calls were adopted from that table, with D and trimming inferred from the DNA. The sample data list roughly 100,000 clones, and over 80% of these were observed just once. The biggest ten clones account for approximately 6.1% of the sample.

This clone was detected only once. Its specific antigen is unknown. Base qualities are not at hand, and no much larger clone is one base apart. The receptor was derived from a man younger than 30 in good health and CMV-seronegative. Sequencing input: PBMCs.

The CDR3 is CASSLDLTPGYGYTF. The DNA sequence is as follows: TGCGCCAGCAGCTTGGACCTCACCCCCGGTTATGGCTACACCTTC. The rearranged chain carries TRBV5-1 and TRBJ1-2; the D gene cannot be resolved reliably. V was cut back by 0 bases and J by 5 bases, leaving a gap of 14 bases between them. Counted from cysteine to phenylalanine, this CDR3 has 15 amino acids. The entry retains the CDR3 DNA only, 45 bases that are in frame from base 1. CDR1 and CDR2 are read off the germline V gene as SGHRS and YFSETQ.